The 19 T cell receptor beta chains below all came from one sample that was sequenced in a study of blood T cell repertoires in COVID-19. TCRdb keeps only in-frame clones here, not all; method: immunoSEQ multiplex PCR. The table shows about 100,000 clones, with roughly 77% occurring only once. The sample was peripheral blood. The receptors were gathered from a human donor in a cohort sampled during active COVID-19.

The V call is TRBV9, the J call TRBJ1-4; D call uncertain. Trimming took 4 bases from V and 0 from J, leaving 10 bases between them. This CDR3 has 15 residues. In germline, CDR1 is SGDLS, CDR2 YYNGEE. CDR3 nucleotide sequence: TGTGCCAGCAGCCCCTTTGCGGCAACTAATGAAAAACTGTTTTTT. This sequence encodes CASSPFAATNEKLFF.

The chain uses TRBV19 and TRBJ2-4; 7 positions match TRBD1. The junction had 1 base not matched to a gene; V was cut back by 4 bases and J by 7 bases. This CDR3 spans 12 amino acids. Germline CDR1 reads LNHDA; CDR2 reads SQIVND (reference sequence). The CDR3: CASSTQGNIQYF. CDR3 coding DNA: TGTGCCAGTAGTACACAGGGGAACATTCAGTACTTC.

CDR3: CASSMALFREQFF. The CDR3 nucleotides are TGTGCCAGTAGTATGGCCTTATTTCGTGAGCAGTTCTTC. The chain joins TRBV19 to TRBJ2-1; D not resolved. The CDR3 spans 13 residues. Trimming took off 3 bases at V and 9 bases at J, with 12 bases between the two ends. Per germline, CDR1 LNHDA and CDR2 SQIVND (reference sequence).

As DNA, the CDR3 is TGTGCCAGCAGCGGGTACAGGGGGCGGGGGGATGATGAGCAGTTCTTC. Protein product: CASSGYRGRGDDEQFF. The V call is TRBV5-4, the J call TRBJ2-1; TRBD1 might be the D (9 bases). V lost 4 bases to trimming and J lost 8 bases, with 22 bases between them. The CDR3 is 16 amino acids. Germline lookup yields CDR1 SGHNT and CDR2 YYREEE (reference sequence).

J is TRBJ2-1 and V is TRBV2; 10 nucleotides align to TRBD2. This CDR3 contains 15 residues. Germline CDR1 SNHLY, CDR2 FYNNEI. Germline trimming cut 2 bases from V and 7 bases from J; bases unmatched to any gene: 5. The DNA for the CDR3 is TGTGCCAGCAGTGAAAGTCTAGCGGGAGATAATGAGCAGTTCTTC. It encodes CASSESLAGDNEQFF.

The rearrangement joins TRBV2 to TRBJ1-4, with 7 bases that match TRBD1. The V and J ends lost 1 base and 8 bases, in that order; junction bases with no gene match: 7. The CDR3 totals 15 residues. Germline-derived CDR1 and CDR2 are SNHLY and FYNNEI. CDR3 sequence (DNA): TGTGCCAGCAGTGAAGGGGGGACAGCCGCCGAAAAACTGTTTTTT. Translation gives CASSEGGTAAEKLFF.

This chain joins TRBV24-1 and TRBJ2-2; D possibly corresponds to TRBD2 (6 bases). Trimming stripped 1 base from V and 4 bases from J, with 12 bases between. Per the germline V gene, CDR1 is KGHDR and CDR2 is SFDVKD. This CDR3 is 16 amino acids long. The CDR3: CATSDFGGASTGELFF. The CDR3 DNA reads TGTGCCACCAGTGATTTCGGCGGGGCGAGCACCGGGGAGCTGTTTTTT.

The rearrangement uses TRBV5-1 and TRBJ2-7; 8 nucleotides agree with TRBD2. Germline V lookup: CDR1 SGHRS, CDR2 YFSETQ. J gave up 2 bases and V 0 bases, and 10 bases lay outside the gene matches. CDR3 length equals 17 residues. The CDR3 is CASSLARGERGTYEQYF. CDR3 sequence (DNA): TGCGCCAGCAGCTTGGCCCGGGGGGAGCGGGGGACCTACGAGCAGTACTTC.

The rearrangement uses TRBV6-4 and TRBJ1-1; D might be TRBD1 (5 bases). Germline assignment: CDR1 MRHNA and CDR2 SNTAGT. The CDR3 length is 14 residues. V was cut by 0 bases and J by 7 bases, with 12 bases left in between. In nucleotides, the CDR3 is TGTGCCAGCAGTGACTCGGGGGGTAGTGGTGAAGCTTTCTTT. Residues: CASSDSGGSGEAFF.

The chain combines TRBV10-3 with TRBJ2-1; 8 bases match TRBD1. CDR3 length: 15 residues. Trimming at V came to 4 bases and at J to 6 bases, leaving 8 bases not matched to a gene. Germline V gene sequence: CDR1 ENHRY, CDR2 SYGVKD. The CDR3 region is CAISGSRGRFNEQFF. The CDR3 DNA follows: TGTGCCATCAGTGGCTCCAGGGGGCGTTTCAATGAGCAGTTCTTC.

The V gene is TRBV7-9, the J gene TRBJ2-2, with TRBD1 matching over 8 bases. The germline gives CDR1 SEHNR, CDR2 FQNEAQ (reference sequence). The CDR3 has 16 residues. The J segment lost 3 bases and the V segment lost 5 bases, leaving 8 bases of the junction unmatched. Written as DNA, the CDR3 is TGTGCCAGCAGCGCCCACCGGGACAGGCACACCGGGGAGCTGTTTTTT. As protein: CASSAHRDRHTGELFF.

The chain is built from TRBV7-9 and TRBJ1-6, with a tentative D call TRBD1 (5 bases). Trimming pared 1 base from V and 10 bases from J, leaving 17 bases between. The germline V gene has CDR1 SEHNR and CDR2 FQNEAQ (reference sequence). CDR3 length: 16 residues. In nucleotides, the CDR3 is TGTGCCAGCAGCTTAGATCATCCAGACAGAGAATCACCCCTCCACTTT. It codes for CASSLDHPDRESPLHF.

This rearrangement joins TRBV20-1 to TRBJ1-2, with D hard to call. Germline CDR1 and CDR2: DFQATT and SNEGSKA (reference sequence). The CDR3 runs 11 residues. The CDR3 bases are TGCCTCAGCGCGGGGAAGTATGGCTACACCTTC. Its translation: CLSAGKYGYTF.

The chain links TRBV18 to TRBJ1-6; D gene ambiguous. The length of the CDR3 is 12 residues. Trimming pared 7 bases from V and 7 bases from J, leaving 8 bases between. Germline V gene sequence: CDR1 KGHSH, CDR2 LQKENI. The CDR3 spells CASFRENSPLHF. Written as DNA, the CDR3 is TGTGCCAGCTTTAGGGAGAATTCACCCCTCCACTTT.

This sequence joins TRBV19 and TRBJ1-6, with D perhaps TRBD1 (6 bases). V lost 6 bases, J lost 0 bases, and 9 bases lay in between. There are 15 residues in the CDR3. Germline CDR1 reads LNHDA; CDR2 reads SQIVND (reference sequence). CDR3 residues: CASSLQGSYNSPLHF. DNA of the CDR3: TGTGCCAGTAGCCTACAGGGCTCCTATAATTCACCCCTCCACTTT.

The chain combines TRBV30 with TRBJ2-1; 8 nucleotides match TRBD2. V was pared by 3 bases and J by 12 bases, with 4 bases of the junction left unmatched. This CDR3 spans 11 amino acids. The germline V gene encodes CDR1 GTSNPN and CDR2 SVGIG (reference sequence). Here the CDR3 DNA reads TGTGCCTGGAGGGGACTAGTCGGGCAGTTCTTC. Translation gives CAWRGLVGQFF.

V and J are TRBV7-9 and TRBJ2-5, with TRBD2 identical over 10 bases. The V gene's germline CDR1 is SEHNR and CDR2 FQNEAQ (reference sequence). The V segment lost 6 bases and the J segment 2 bases; nucleotides outside the gene matches: 9. This CDR3 comprises 16 residues. CDR3 in amino acids: CASSLGTSARQETQYF. CDR3 DNA: TGTGCCAGCAGTTTGGGGACTAGCGCGCGACAAGAGACCCAGTACTTC.

The chain employs TRBV28 and TRBJ2-5, with D perhaps TRBD2 (5 bases). This CDR3 comprises 15 residues. Germline V gene sequence: CDR1 MDHEN, CDR2 SYDVKM. Trimming cost V 6 bases and J 5 bases, with 19 bases left between them. CDR3 coding DNA: TGTGCCAGCAGACCTCCTGGAGGTGCCGGGGAGACCCAGTACTTC. Translated: CASRPPGGAGETQYF.

V usage is TRBV19 and J usage is TRBJ2-2; a weak D match, TRBD1 (5 bases). Germline CDR1 and CDR2: LNHDA and SQIVND (reference sequence). The CDR3 has 14 residues. V lost 3 bases, J lost 7 bases, and 12 bases lay in between. CDR3 bases: TGTGCCAGTAGTATTAATACAGGCATCGGGGAGCTGTTTTTT. Translated: CASSINTGIGELFF.